Listed below are T cell receptor beta chains from one sample, sequenced in a study of blood T cells in healthy people across ages. TCRdb re-analysed the 5' RACE reads in MiXCR, keeping a single row per CDR3 protein. The sample carries roughly 1 million distinct CDR3 sequences, almost 25% recorded once. The data were also submitted as part of a second study, on T cells of mothers and their children.

Sample: blood. All receptors derive from a girl aged 2 to 9 in good health. Each CDR3 is given with its conserved first and last residue. D genes are given only for firm matches. Some rows have no size entry. The others give once, few or many, or a class for an expanded clone.

TRBV4-3	NA	TRBJ2-5	few	TGCGCCAGCAGCCAAGAGGCAGGCCCCCACGAAGAGACCCAGTACTTC	CASSQEAGPHEETQYF
TRBV4-1	NA	TRBJ2-7	NA	TGCGCCAGCAGCCTCGTTGAGAGCTACGAGCAGTACTTC	CASSLVESYEQYF
TRBV7-9	NA	TRBJ2-6	NA	TGTGCCAGCAGCGCTCCAGGGAACGGGGCCAACGTCCTGACTTTC	CASSAPGNGANVLTF
TRBV29-1	TRBD1	TRBJ1-4	NA	TGCAGCGTTTCTGACACGACAGGGGGCTATGAAAAACTGTTTTTT	CSVSDTTGGYEKLFF
TRBV10-3	TRBD2	TRBJ2-1	few	TGTGCCACCGGACTAGCGGAGTACAATGAGCAGTTCTTC	CATGLAEYNEQFF
TRBV29-1	NA	TRBJ2-1	few	TGCAGCGTACCCTTCCCCAATGAGCAGTTCTTC	CSVPFPNEQFF
TRBV29-1	NA	TRBJ1-3	NA	TGCAGCGTTGGGGCTGGGGACGGAAACACCATATATTTT	CSVGAGDGNTIYF
TRBV7-9	NA	TRBJ2-7	NA	TGTGCCAGCAGGCCAGCAGGGGTCTGGGCCCAGTACGAGCAGTACTTC	CASRPAGVWAQYEQYF
TRBV2	NA	TRBJ2-1	few	TGTGCCAGCAATGTCGGAACTCTGGCATCGGACTACAATGAGCAGTTCTTC	CASNVGTLASDYNEQFF
TRBV3-1	NA	TRBJ2-3	many	TGTGCCAGCAGCCAAGACGGCGGCCACCCGTTGGCAGATACGCAGTATTTT	CASSQDGGHPLADTQYF
TRBV4-1	NA	TRBJ2-2	NA	TGCGCCAGCAGCCATGGTATCGTCGCGAACACCGGGGAGCTGTTTTTT	CASSHGIVANTGELFF
TRBV7-8	NA	TRBJ1-2	NA	TGTGCCAGCAGCTTAGTCGGGGGGCTTCTTAACTATGGCTACACCTTC	CASSLVGGLLNYGYTF
TRBV29-1	TRBD1	TRBJ2-7	few	TGCAGCGTCAGGGGGGGACAGGGGAGCTACGAGCAGTACTTC	CSVRGGQGSYEQYF
TRBV28	NA	TRBJ2-7	NA	TGTGCCAGCAGTTGGTACTACGAGCAGTACTTC	CASSWYYEQYF
TRBV24-1	TRBD1	TRBJ1-2	few	TGTGCCACCAGTGATTCCCACAGGGGGAACTATGGCTACACCTTC	CATSDSHRGNYGYTF
TRBV4-1	NA	TRBJ2-2	NA	TGCGCCAGCAGCCAGGGGGGCCCGAACACCGGGGAGCTGTTTTTT	CASSQGGPNTGELFF
TRBV29-1	TRBD1	TRBJ2-7	NA	TGCAGCGCAAGAGACAGGGGGGACGACGAGCAGTACTTC	CSARDRGDDEQYF
TRBV28	NA	TRBJ2-6	NA	TGTGCAAAGCCGGGACGCCAACTCGGAGGGGCCAACGTCCTGACTTTC	CAKPGRQLGGANVLTF
TRBV3-1	NA	TRBJ1-1	NA	TGTGCCAGCAGCCAAGATGTGGTAGATGGCCTGAAAGCTTTCTTT	CASSQDVVDGLKAFF
TRBV7-9	TRBD2	TRBJ2-7	NA	TGTGCCAGCAGCTCCGGACTAGATTGGGGCGAGCAGTACTTC	CASSSGLDWGEQYF
TRBV13	TRBD1	TRBJ2-7	few	TGTGCCAGCAGCTTAGGGGGACAGGGAATCCCCTACGAGCAGTACTTC	CASSLGGQGIPYEQYF
TRBV18	NA	TRBJ1-2	NA	TGTGCCAGCTCACCAGGGCGTGACTATGGCTACACCTTC	CASSPGRDYGYTF
TRBV6-6	TRBD2	TRBJ2-1	NA	TGTGCCAGCAGCCATAGCGGGGGGGCCTGGAATGAGCAGTTCTTC	CASSHSGGAWNEQFF
TRBV27	NA	TRBJ2-5	NA	TGTGCCAGCAGTCAGACCCATCGCGGATACAAAGAGACCCAGTACTTC	CASSQTHRGYKETQYF
TRBV7-2	TRBD2	TRBJ2-5	few	TGTGCCAGCAGCTTAGCTATAGCGGGGAGCCAAGAGACCCAGTACTTC	CASSLAIAGSQETQYF
TRBV12-3/TRBV12-4	TRBD2	TRBJ2-1	NA	TGTGCCAGCAGTTTATCGGGACTAGCGGGAAGGAATGAGCAGTTCTTC	CASSLSGLAGRNEQFF
TRBV20-1	TRBD2	TRBJ2-3	NA	TGCAGTGCTTGGGAGAGACTAGCGCTCACAGATACGCAGTATTTT	CSAWERLALTDTQYF
TRBV7-2	NA	TRBJ2-3	NA	TGTGCCAGCAGCCGATCAACCGCCGGCGGCGCCGTCCGGGGAGATACGCAGTATTTT	CASSRSTAGGAVRGDTQYF
TRBV12-3/TRBV12-4	NA	TRBJ2-5	NA	TGTGCCAGCAGTTTGAACAGGGATCCTGAGACCCAGTACTTC	CASSLNRDPETQYF
TRBV7-8	NA	TRBJ1-5	NA	TGTGCCAGCAGCTTATTAGGGGCCCATCAGCCCCAGCATTTT	CASSLLGAHQPQHF
TRBV19	NA	TRBJ1-2	NA	TGTGCCAGTAGTCTTCAGGGTACGGGTGGCTACACCTTC	CASSLQGTGGYTF
TRBV20-1	NA	TRBJ1-1	few	TGCAGTGCTAGTGTGGGACAATCGAACACTGAAGCTTTCTTT	CSASVGQSNTEAFF
TRBV7-9	NA	TRBJ2-2	NA	TGTGCCAGCAGCTTGATTTCTAGCTCCGAGAACACCGGGGAGCTGTTTTTT	CASSLISSSENTGELFF
TRBV3-1	TRBD2	TRBJ2-3	few	TGTGCCAGCAGCCAAGAGCGGACTAGCGGGGGCACAGATACACAGTATTTT	CASSQERTSGGTDTQYF
TRBV29-1	NA	TRBJ2-7	NA	TGCAGCGTTGGGGGGGGCCACTACGAGCAGTACTTC	CSVGGGHYEQYF
TRBV20-1	NA	TRBJ1-1	NA	TGCAGTGCTAGAGATCTCCCGCTGCGGGGGACGAGAGCCAAAGCTTTCTTT	CSARDLPLRGTRAKAFF
TRBV28	NA	TRBJ2-5	few	TGTGCCAGCAGTCTAATACCCTCAGGATTTTGGAAGGAGACCCAGTACTTC	CASSLIPSGFWKETQYF
TRBV7-2	TRBD2	TRBJ2-1	NA	TGTGCCAGCAGCTTATTCGCGGGAGTACATGAGCAGTTCTTC	CASSLFAGVHEQFF
TRBV7-8	NA	TRBJ1-4	NA	TGTGCCAGCAGCTTACCAGGGCGAACTAATGAAAAACTGTTTTTT	CASSLPGRTNEKLFF
TRBV11-2	NA	TRBJ1-1	NA	TGTGCCAGCAGCTTGCACGGGGAGGCGGGCACTGAAGCTTTCTTT	CASSLHGEAGTEAFF
TRBV9	TRBD2	TRBJ2-1	NA	TGTGCCAGCAGCGTAGGAAGCGGGGCAGAGCAGTTCTTC	CASSVGSGAEQFF
TRBV14	TRBD2	TRBJ2-1	NA	TGTGCCAGCAGCCAAGTGACTAGCGGGTGGAACAATGAGCAGTTCTTC	CASSQVTSGWNNEQFF
TRBV15	TRBD1	TRBJ1-4	NA	TGTGCCACCAGCAGAGGCCCGGGACAGGGGGCGTCGGGTGAAAAACTGTTTTTT	CATSRGPGQGASGEKLFF
TRBV12-3/TRBV12-4	NA	TRBJ2-5	NA	TGTGCCAGCAGTCGCCACCCGGGCCTAGAGACCCAGTACTTC	CASSRHPGLETQYF
TRBV7-7	NA	TRBJ2-1	few	TGTGCTAGCACCCCTAGCCCGGGGAATGAGCAGTTCTTC	CASTPSPGNEQFF
TRBV28	TRBD1	TRBJ2-7	NA	TGTGCCAGCAGCCCATACCCGCTGACAGGGTTGAGCTCCTACGAGCAGTACTTC	CASSPYPLTGLSSYEQYF
TRBV20-1	NA	TRBJ1-2	NA	TGCAGTCTCGCGGGGAATAATGGTTACACCTTC	CSLAGNNGYTF
TRBV15	NA	TRBJ2-7	NA	TGTGCCACCAGCAGAGGCCACTACGAGCAGTACTTC	CATSRGHYEQYF
TRBV5-1	TRBD1	TRBJ2-7	NA	TGCGCCAGCAGCTTACAGACAGGGGGCGGTTTCTACGAGCAGTACTTC	CASSLQTGGGFYEQYF
TRBV6-1	TRBD1	TRBJ2-7	once	TGTGCCAGCAGTGAACGAGGGACAGGGTCCTACGAGCAGTACTTC	CASSERGTGSYEQYF
TRBV7-6	NA	TRBJ2-1	few	TGTGCCAGCAGCCTGACGGAGCAAGAGCAGTTCTTC	CASSLTEQEQFF